The present entry profiles one T cell receptor beta chain with its context. Only in-frame clones appear in the TCRdb table, and some are missing; sequencing was by immunoSEQ multiplex PCR. The sample contains about 120,000 clones, around 70% of which appear only once. The data were taken from a study of blood T cell repertoires in COVID-19. Trimming removed 3 bases from V and 11 bases from J; junction bases left unmatched: 6. The germline gives CDR1 SSHAT, CDR2 FNYEAQ (reference sequence). This CDR3 comprises 14 residues. The chain combines TRBV7-7 with TRBJ2-2, with 10 bases that match TRBD1. Material for sequencing was peripheral blood. The receptor's source is a man between 60 and 75 years old with acute or convalescent COVID-19. The CDR3 DNA is TGTGCCAGCAGCTTCGGGACAGGGGCCCCTGAGCTGTTTTTT. It encodes CASSFGTGAPELFF.